This TCR beta chain was sequenced in a study of response to subunit inactivated influenza vaccine. Study-level points and caveats: Authors suggested seasonal influenza vaccinations each recruit few new T cells.

TCRdb reanalysed the RT-PCR reads using MiXCR and keeps one entry per CDR3 protein. The sample lists about 180,000 distinct CDR3 sequences; approximately 8.7% were seen once. Trimming at V came to 8 bases and at J to 4 bases, leaving 4 bases not matched to a gene. CDR3 size: 14 residues. CDR1 is SGHAT and CDR2 is FQNNGV in the germline V gene. For this clonotype: The antigen is undetermined.

The TCR was taken from a man aged 50 to 60 who received an inactivated influenza vaccine. Sequences were derived from non-naive T cells sorted from PBMCs, sampled on the day of vaccination. The rearrangement uses TRBV11-2 and TRBJ2-2; 10 bases map to TRBD1. The chain's CDR3 is CASQGQGGTGELFF. The DNA for the CDR3 is TGTGCCAGCCAAGGACAGGGGGGCACCGGGGAGCTGTTTTTT.